This passage covers 32 T cell receptor beta chains from one sample sequenced in a study of cytomegalovirus exposure and HLA in healthy donors. The study ran its PCR with 60 Vbeta and 13 Jbeta primers. Assay: immunoSEQ multiplex PCR; the TCRdb copy retains only in-frame clones and omits some. The table records 150,000 to 200,000 clones, roughly 70% of them present only once. The sample consisted of PBMCs. The receptors were sampled from a man aged 35-49 years in good health and CMV-seropositive.

This sequence joins TRBV5-1 and TRBJ1-2; the match to TRBD1 covers 12 bases. The CDR3 runs to 21 residues. The ends lost 0 bases at V and 5 bases at J; junction bases unmatched: 20. Germline CDR1 reads SGHRS; CDR2 reads YFSETQ. CDR3 sequence reads: CASSLEVGPGQGASIGYGYTF. Written as DNA, the CDR3 is TGCGCCAGCAGCTTGGAAGTGGGTCCGGGACAGGGGGCGTCCATCGGGTATGGCTACACCTTC.

The chain couples TRBV6-5 to TRBJ2-5; the D gene is possibly TRBD1 (6 bases). TRBJ2-7 matches the DNA end more closely, so the J call is doubtful. Germline V lookup: CDR1 MNHEY, CDR2 SVGAGI. The CDR3 totals 14 residues. CDR3 sequence reads: CASRQGGDSYEQYF. CDR3 coding DNA: TGTGCCAGCAGACAAGGGGGTGACTCCTACGAGCAGTACTTC.

The chain couples TRBV19 to TRBJ2-1; the match to TRBD1 covers 8 bases. CDR1 and CDR2 from the germline V gene are LNHDA and SQIVND (reference sequence). This CDR3 is built from 14 residues. The trim removed 4 bases at V and 15 bases at J, leaving 14 bases unmatched. CDR3 sequence: CASSTNRGYVALFF. CDR3 DNA sequence: TGTGCCAGTAGTACAAACAGGGGGTACGTCGCCTTGTTCTTC.

CDR3 sequence: CASSFFRDSYEQYF. CDR3 nucleotides: TGTGCCAGCAGCTTTTTTCGGGACTCCTACGAGCAGTACTTC. V is TRBV7-9 and J is TRBJ2-7, with D perhaps TRBD2 (5 bases). Deletions cut 3 bases from V and 0 bases from J, with 9 bases between. Looked up from germline, CDR1 is SEHNR and CDR2 is FQNEAQ (reference sequence). The CDR3 has 14 residues.

The chain links TRBV7-9 to TRBJ1-2; 9 bases line up with TRBD1. Trimming took 5 bases from V and 10 from J; bases not matched to a gene: 8. CDR3 length: 13 amino acids. CDR1 SEHNR and CDR2 FQNEAQ come from the germline V gene (reference sequence). The CDR3 sequence is CASSPQGADDYTF. The DNA of the CDR3 is TGTGCCAGCAGCCCACAGGGGGCGGATGACTACACCTTC.

The chain links TRBV7-3 to TRBJ1-6, with 9 bases fitting TRBD1. CDR1 and CDR2 from the germline V gene are SGHTA and FQGTGA. The CDR3 sequence is 16 residues long. V lost 2 bases, J lost 5 bases, and 4 bases stayed unmatched. The CDR3 DNA follows: TGTGCCAGCAGCTTACAGGGGACAGGGAATAATTCACCCCTCCACTTT. Encoded protein: CASSLQGTGNNSPLHF.

The chain combines TRBV2 with TRBJ2-7, with 8 bases lining up with TRBD1. The CDR3 extends over 12 amino acids. Trimming at V came to 8 bases and at J to 4 bases, leaving 4 bases not matched to a gene. Germline lookup yields CDR1 SNHLY and CDR2 FYNNEI. This chain's CDR3 is CASVGTGYEQYF. The CDR3 region has the DNA TGTGCCAGCGTCGGGACAGGATACGAGCAGTACTTC. The complete variable domain, with remaining parts taken from reference TRBV2 and TRBJ2-7, reads EPEVTQTPSHQVTQMGQEVILRCVPISNHLYFYWYRQILGQKVEFLVSFYNNEISEKSEIFDDQFSVERPDGSNFTLKIRSTKLEDSAMYFCASVGTGYEQYFGPGTRLTVT.

The rearrangement joins TRBV7-3 to TRBJ2-2; TRBD2 is a possible D gene (5 bases). Germline loops: CDR1 SGHTA, CDR2 FQGTGA. Deletions cut 4 bases from V and 4 bases from J, with 13 bases between. The CDR3 totals 15 residues. The CDR3 is CASSSHLGVTGELFF. The DNA for the CDR3 is TGTGCCAGCAGCTCCCACCTCGGGGTCACCGGGGAGCTGTTTTTT.

This sequence joins TRBV11-1 and TRBJ1-2; TRBD1 matches at 8 bases. Trimming took 6 bases from V and 8 from J; bases not matched to a gene: 14. Germline CDR1 reads SGHAT; CDR2 reads FQDESV (reference sequence). The CDR3 spans 15 residues. The CDR3 is CASRRGQGEGEGYTF. The CDR3 DNA is TGTGCCAGCAGACGAGGACAGGGTGAAGGGGAAGGCTACACCTTC.

This clone appeared a single time. The rearrangement joins TRBV6-5 to TRBJ1-5; D not certain. This CDR3 has 15 amino acids. The germline V and J ends were trimmed by 2 bases and 2 bases, with 10 bases remaining between them. Germline CDR1 and CDR2: MNHEY and SVGAGI. This CDR3 reads CASSYKYGGNQPQHF. DNA for the CDR3: TGTGCCAGCAGTTACAAGTACGGGGGCAATCAGCCCCAGCATTTT.

This chain uses TRBV9 with TRBJ1-1; D might be TRBD1 (5 bases). CDR1 is SGDLS and CDR2 is YYNGEE in the germline V gene. The CDR3 is 14 amino acids. Trimming pared 6 bases from V and 4 bases from J, leaving 16 bases between. CDR3 in DNA: TGTGCCAGCAACGATGGGGGGGGGTCCACTGAAGCTTTCTTT. Encoded protein: CASNDGGGSTEAFF.

This clone was recorded a few times. The chain links TRBV5-4 to TRBJ2-7, with 7 bases matching TRBD1. Germline V gene sequence: CDR1 SGHNT, CDR2 YYREEE (reference sequence). This CDR3 comprises 15 residues. Trimming took 5 bases from V and 2 from J; bases not matched to a gene: 10. The chain's CDR3 is CASSPNDRVPYEQYF. In DNA form, the CDR3 reads TGTGCCAGCAGTCCCAACGACAGGGTCCCCTACGAGCAGTACTTC.

The V and J genes are TRBV4-1 and TRBJ2-1; D unresolved. This CDR3 has 12 amino acids. Trimming took off 1 base at V and 4 bases at J, with 2 bases between the two ends. Germline V gene sequence: CDR1 MGHRA, CDR2 YSYEKL. CDR3 protein: CASSQVYNEQFF. The CDR3 bases are TGCGCCAGCAGCCAAGTATACAATGAGCAGTTCTTC.

This clone was seen more than once but under ten times. The V call is TRBV6-1, the J call TRBJ1-1; tentatively, D is TRBD1 (5 bases). CDR1 and CDR2 from the germline V gene are MNHNS and SASEGT. Between the trimmed V and J ends, which lost 3 bases and 6 bases, there was a span of 14 bases. The CDR3 runs to 14 residues. The CDR3 sequence: CASSERGGMSEAFF. As DNA, the CDR3 is TGTGCCAGCAGTGAGCGGGGGGGAATGTCTGAAGCTTTCTTT.

The chain links TRBV5-1 to TRBJ2-5; no reliable D call. This CDR3 is 16 amino acids long. The V and J ends lost 2 bases and 1 base respectively, with 15 bases between them. The germline gives CDR1 SGHRS, CDR2 YFSETQ. The CDR3 bases are TGCGCCAGCAGCTTCCCGGTAAATGCCGGCCAAGAGACCCAGTACTTC. This gives the protein CASSFPVNAGQETQYF.

This clone was seen once. This chain links TRBV15 with TRBJ2-2; 7 bases are a match to TRBD2. CDR1 LNHNV and CDR2 YYDKDF come from the germline V gene (reference sequence). The V gene end was trimmed by 1 base and the J gene end by 1 base; junction bases not matched to a gene: 0. CDR3 length: 15 residues. This CDR3 is CATSRGGGNTGELFF. CDR3 coding DNA: TGTGCCACCAGCAGAGGGGGGGGGAACACCGGGGAGCTGTTTTTT.

Comments on this clone: The CDR3 ends on some other residue instead of the conserved phenylalanine or tryptophan, so this is likely a read error. The genes are TRBV5-1 and TRBJ1-2; D is undetermined. The CDR3 covers 13 residues. CDR1 is SGHRS, CDR2 YFSETQ, per germline. The V gene lost 4 bases and the J gene lost 1 base, with 8 bases spanning the gap. The CDR3 protein is CASSQEGNYGYTS. The CDR3 DNA reads as TGCGCCAGCAGCCAAGAGGGTAACTATGGCTACACCTCC.

In this sample, this clone turned up a few times. A read error may produce the germline difference seen at one junction end. This rearrangement joins TRBV19 to TRBJ1-5; 7 bases align to TRBD1. The germline V gene has CDR1 LNHDA and CDR2 SQIVND (reference sequence). The CDR3 has 12 amino acids. The CDR3 region has the DNA TGTGCCAGTAGCATAGGGGAACAGGGGAGGCATTTT. Translating gives CASSIGEQGRHF. The variable domain in full, with the rest retrieved from reference TRBV19 and TRBJ1-5, is DGGITQSPKYLFRKEGQNVTLSCEQNLNHDAMYWYRQDPGQGLRLIYYSQIVNDFQKGDIAEGYSVSREKKESFPLTVTSAQKNPTAFYLCASSIGEQGRHFGDGTRLSIL.

The sample holds a few counts of this clone. A read error may produce the germline difference seen at one junction end. The chain combines TRBV7-9 with TRBJ1-2; no clear D gene. Germline values: CDR1 SEHNR, CDR2 FQNEAQ (reference sequence). The CDR3 loop spans 12 amino acids. The CDR3 DNA sequence: TGTTCCAGCAGCTCCGAAGGCGGGGAGAACACCTTC. Encoded protein: CSSSSEGGENTF.

This clone showed up just a few times. This rearrangement joins TRBV6-4 to TRBJ2-3; a weak D match, TRBD2 (5 bases). Deletions cut 5 bases from V and 2 bases from J, with 8 bases between. CDR1 and CDR2 (germline): MRHNA, SNTAGT. CDR3 length: 13 amino acids. CDR3 protein: CASSLRDTDTQYF. The CDR3 DNA is TGTGCCAGCAGTCTCCGGGACACAGATACGCAGTATTTT.

The rearrangement links TRBV9 to TRBJ1-1, with 8 bases aligning to TRBD1. This CDR3 region has 11 residues. Unmatched junction bases numbered 2, after V lost 5 bases and J lost 8 bases. Germline values: CDR1 SGDLS, CDR2 YYNGEE. The CDR3 nucleotides are TGTGCCAGCAGGGGGACAGGCGAAGCTTTCTTT. Translation: CASRGTGEAFF.

This clone occurred a few times. The chain recombines TRBV19 with TRBJ1-6; the match to TRBD1 covers 8 bases. J lost 5 bases, V lost 4 bases, and 1 base had no gene match. Germline assignment: CDR1 LNHDA and CDR2 SQIVND (reference sequence). CDR3 length: 14 residues. CDR3 sequence reads: CASSTDRDNSPLHF. The DNA for the CDR3 is TGTGCCAGTAGTACGGACAGGGATAATTCACCCCTCCACTTT.

V usage is TRBV7-3 and J usage is TRBJ2-1, with no clear D. The CDR3 spans 15 residues. Between the trimmed V and J ends, which lost 5 bases and 0 bases, there was a span of 11 bases. Germline CDR1 reads SGHTA; CDR2 reads FQGTGA. The CDR3 region is CASSPSQSSYNEQFF. DNA of the CDR3: TGTGCCAGCAGCCCGTCACAGAGCTCCTACAATGAGCAGTTCTTC.

V gene TRBV9 combines with J gene TRBJ1-1, with D maybe TRBD1 (5 bases). Germline CDR1 is SGDLS and CDR2 is YYNGEE. Deletions cut 4 bases from V and 6 bases from J, with 19 bases between. This CDR3 is 15 amino acids long. The CDR3 DNA reads as TGTGCCAGCAGCCTCGACAGCCGGAAATCGGCTGAAGCTTTCTTT. Translated: CASSLDSRKSAEAFF.

J is TRBJ2-5 and V is TRBV5-1, with a weak D call TRBD2 (7 bases). Trimming pared 4 bases from V and 4 bases from J, leaving 11 bases between. Germline lookup yields CDR1 SGHRS and CDR2 YFSETQ. This CDR3 region has 13 residues. This CDR3 reads CASSPGGPETQYF. The CDR3 bases are TGCGCCAGCAGCCCCGGGGGGCCAGAGACCCAGTACTTC. Together with reference TRBV5-1 and TRBJ2-5, the CDR3 gives the full variable domain: KAGVTQTPRYLIKTRGQQVTLSCSPISGHRSVSWYQQTPGQGLQFLFEYFSETQRNKGNFPGRFSGRQFSNSRSEMNVSTLELGDSALYLCASSPGGPETQYFGPGTRLLVL.

Notes on this clone: This specimen includes other DNA sequences encoding the same CDR3. The chain links TRBV2 to TRBJ1-4, with 9 bases fitting TRBD1. V shed 6 bases and J 6 bases; nucleotides not matched to a gene: 5. The CDR3 extends over 14 amino acids. CDR1 and CDR2 from the germline V gene are SNHLY and FYNNEI. The CDR3 bases are TGTGCCAGCAGCCCCGACAGGGGGTATGAAAAACTGTTTTTT. Its translation is CASSPDRGYEKLFF.

The chain recombines TRBV4-1 with TRBJ1-5, with 7 bases aligning to TRBD1. The V gene end was trimmed by 2 bases and the J gene end by 4 bases; junction bases not matched to a gene: 8. From germline, CDR1 is MGHRA and CDR2 YSYEKL. The CDR3 sequence is 16 residues long. The CDR3 DNA reads TGCGCCAGCAGCCAACGGGTAGACAGGGCAAATCAGCCCCAGCATTTT. This encodes CASSQRVDRANQPQHF.

This chain links TRBV7-9 with TRBJ1-4; 9 bases line up with TRBD1. Trimming removed 5 bases from V and 7 bases from J; junction bases left unmatched: 2. The CDR3 contains 13 residues. Per germline, CDR1 SEHNR and CDR2 FQNEAQ (reference sequence). CDR3 bases: TGTGCCAGCAGCGACAGGGGGGTTGAAAAACTGTTTTTT. It specifies CASSDRGVEKLFF.

This sequence joins TRBV27 and TRBJ1-5; perhaps TRBD1 as D (5 bases). The V end was cut by 5 bases, the J end by 3 bases, with 11 bases between. The CDR3 is made up of 14 amino acids. Germline CDR1 is MNHEY and CDR2 is SMNVEV (reference sequence). The CDR3 reads CASSRGYTNQPQHF. The DNA for the CDR3 is TGTGCCAGCAGTCGGGGGTACACCAATCAGCCCCAGCATTTT.

This chain connects TRBV7-9 to TRBJ1-2; 7 bases line up with TRBD1. Germline CDR1 is SEHNR and CDR2 is FQNEAQ (reference sequence). The CDR3 contains 14 residues. J lost 5 bases, V lost 4 bases, and 7 bases had no gene match. The CDR3 bases are TGTGCCAGCAGCTCTCGGACAGGTTTTTATGGCTACACCTTC. Translated, it gives CASSSRTGFYGYTF.

This clone was picked up a small number of times. The chain has TRBV7-2 and TRBJ2-5; tentative D call: TRBD1 (6 bases). CDR3 size: 13 residues. Between the trimmed V and J ends, which lost 6 bases and 1 base, there was a span of 9 bases. Germline V gene lookup returns CDR1 SGHTA and CDR2 FQGNSA. CDR3 bases: TGTGCCAGCAGTGGGGGCCCCCAAGAGACCCAGTACTTC. It codes for CASSGGPQETQYF.

This chain connects TRBV9 to TRBJ1-1; TRBD1 aligns across 7 bases. The CDR3 totals 15 residues. Germline V gene lookup returns CDR1 SGDLS and CDR2 YYNGEE. Trimming removed 3 bases from V and 3 bases from J; junction bases left unmatched: 8. CDR3 loop: CASSATQGWDTEAFF. CDR3 DNA: TGTGCCAGCAGCGCTACACAGGGGTGGGACACTGAAGCTTTCTTT.